The subject of this entry is one TCR beta chain. The data were obtained in a study of cytomegalovirus exposure and HLA in healthy donors. Primers: 60 Vbeta forward and 13 Jbeta reverse. Here immunoSEQ multiplex PCR was the method, and the copy in TCRdb shows in-frame clones only, minus some. Of approximately 88,000 clones in the sample, around four fifths were seen once. Sequencing used PBMCs. The sequence was obtained from a man aged 45-65 years in good health and CMV-seropositive.

CDR3 DNA: TGTGCCAGTAGTATGACTACCTACGAGCAGTACTTC. This sequence encodes CASSMTTYEQYF. J is TRBJ2-7 and V is TRBV19; D perhaps matches TRBD2 (5 bases). The germline V gene has CDR1 LNHDA and CDR2 SQIVND (reference sequence). The CDR3 covers 12 residues. With 3 bases removed from V and 2 bases from J, the gap between germline ends came to 5 bases.